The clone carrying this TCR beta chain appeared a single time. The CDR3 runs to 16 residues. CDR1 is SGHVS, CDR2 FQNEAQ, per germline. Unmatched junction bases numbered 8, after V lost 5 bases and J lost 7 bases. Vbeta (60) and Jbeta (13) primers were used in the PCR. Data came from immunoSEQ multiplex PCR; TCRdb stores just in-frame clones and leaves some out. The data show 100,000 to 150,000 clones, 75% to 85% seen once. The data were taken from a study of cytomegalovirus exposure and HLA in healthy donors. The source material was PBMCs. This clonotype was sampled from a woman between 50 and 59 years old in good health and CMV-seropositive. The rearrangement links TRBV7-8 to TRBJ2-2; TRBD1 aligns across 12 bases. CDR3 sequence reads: CASSTYRDRGLGELFF. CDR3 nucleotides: TGTGCCAGCAGCACCTACCGGGACAGGGGGCTCGGGGAGCTGTTTTTT. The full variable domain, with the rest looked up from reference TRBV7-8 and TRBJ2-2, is GAGVSQSPRYKVAKRGQDVALRCDPISGHVSLFWYQQALGQGPEFLTYFQNEAQLDKSGLPSDRFFAERPEGSVSTLKIQRTQQEDSAVYLCASSTYRDRGLGELFFGEGSRLTVL.